Each of the 7 T cell receptor beta chains below was sequenced from the same sample in a study of blood T cell repertoires in COVID-19. Sequenced by immunoSEQ multiplex PCR; TCRdb stores in-frame clones only, minus some. This sample has about 140,000 clones; 85% to 90% occur once, and the top ten carry around 8.4%. Sequences were obtained from peripheral blood. The receptors derive from a woman aged 60-70 years with acute or convalescent COVID-19.

The J gene is TRBJ2-3, the V gene TRBV6-5; maybe TRBD2 (5 bases). Germline values: CDR1 MNHEY, CDR2 SVGAGI. This CDR3 has 15 amino acids. The V end was cut by 7 bases, the J end by 1 base, with 15 bases between. CDR3 in amino acids: CASTNPTGGTDTQYF. The CDR3 DNA reads as TGTGCCAGCACAAACCCCACCGGGGGCACAGATACGCAGTATTTT.

The sample holds one count of this clone. The rearrangement joins TRBV6-4 to TRBJ2-3; D is uncertain. The V end lost 4 bases, the J end lost 2 bases, and 10 bases lay between the germline ends. This CDR3 region has 14 residues. Germline CDR1 MRHNA, CDR2 SNTAGT. The CDR3: CASSATITTDTQYF. DNA for the CDR3: TGTGCCAGCAGTGCGACAATCACCACAGATACGCAGTATTTT.

This clone is a singleton in its sample. This rearrangement joins TRBV6-2 or TRBV6-3 to TRBJ2-7, with 8 bases identical to TRBD1. This CDR3 is built from 13 residues. Trimming at V came to 4 bases and at J to 3 bases, leaving 2 bases not matched to a gene. Germline V gives CDR1 MNHEY, CDR2 SVGEGT. The CDR3 loop is CASSSQGVYEQYF. CDR3 in DNA: TGTGCCAGCAGTTCACAGGGGGTCTACGAGCAGTACTTC.

The chain joins TRBV2 to TRBJ2-5; D might be TRBD2 (5 bases). The V end lost 3 bases, the J end lost 1 base, and 15 bases lay between the germline ends. Germline V gives CDR1 SNHLY, CDR2 FYNNEI. This CDR3 contains 16 residues. CDR3 in amino acids: CASSDFLGRVQETQYF. The DNA of the CDR3 is TGTGCCAGCAGTGACTTCCTTGGGAGAGTCCAAGAGACCCAGTACTTC.

This chain joins TRBV5-5 and TRBJ1-2, with 7 bases identical to TRBD1. CDR3 length equals 15 residues. Trimming took 1 base from V and 4 from J; bases not matched to a gene: 7. Germline V CDR1 and CDR2: SGHKS, YYEKEE (reference sequence). The CDR3 sequence: CASSLTTSGGYGYTF. As DNA, the CDR3 is TGTGCCAGCAGCTTGACCACCTCAGGGGGCTATGGCTACACCTTC. Full variable domain (rest looked up from reference TRBV5-5 and TRBJ1-2): DAGVTQSPTHLIKTRGQQVTLRCSPISGHKSVSWYQQVLGQGPQFIFQYYEKEERGRGNFPDRFSARQFPNYSSELNVNALLLGDSALYLCASSLTTSGGYGYTFGSGTRLTVV.

The CDR3 loop is CASGLVSTGGEQFF. CDR3 DNA: TGTGCTAGTGGTTTGGTTTCTACAGGGGGAGAGCAGTTCTTC. The chain is built from TRBV12-5 and TRBJ2-1; the match to TRBD1 covers 8 bases. Germline V CDR1 and CDR2: LGHNT, FRNRAP. V gave up 0 bases and J gave up 10 bases; unmatched junction bases: 5. CDR3 length: 14 residues.

The table lists this clone with a few counts. J is TRBJ2-7 and V is TRBV20-1; TRBD2 might be the D (5 bases). CDR1 and CDR2 (germline): DFQATT, SNEGSKA (reference sequence). V lost 3 bases and J lost 1, with 19 bases in between. The CDR3 is 16 residues long. The CDR3 here is CSASENTLGSSYEQYF. CDR3 coding DNA: TGCAGTGCTAGTGAAAATACCCTTGGGAGTTCCTACGAGCAGTACTTC.